This T cell receptor (beta chain) was obtained from a study of beta chain features in type 1 diabetes. Findings of the study overall: Possibly, sequencing cDNA over-represented cells that had high TCR expression levels. Patients' naive, central memory and regulatory TCRB repertoires appeared more alike than those of healthy donors. Any PCR bias toward short templates would affect both groups alike.

On this clone itself: The antigen is undetermined.

What was sequenced were expressed TCRB transcripts, since all of the isolated RNA had been reverse transcribed. TCRdb keeps only in-frame clones here, not all; method: immunoSEQ multiplex PCR. Among about 620,000 clones listed, around a sixth were seen once. Sequencing used naive CD4+ T cells from blood. This receptor was taken from a man aged 18-30 years in good health.

The CDR3 nucleotides read TGTGCCAGCTCACAAGGACTAGCGTCGAGCTCCTACGAGCAGTACTTC. It codes for CASSQGLASSSYEQYF. This chain connects TRBV18 to TRBJ2-7; 9 bases are a match to TRBD2. Trimming took 4 bases from V and 0 from J; bases not matched to a gene: 7. This CDR3 has 16 residues. The germline CDR1 and CDR2 sequences are KGHSH and LQKENI.